This T cell receptor beta chain derives from a study of human T cells and chemical hapten exposure. In the study overall: For the approximately 25-week duration of the study, patients were given weekly doses of diphenylcyclopropenone on the scalp. Regarding the study as a whole: Expanded TCRs formed significantly more large CDR3 similarity clusters than controls.

TCRdb re-called the RACE reads through MiXCR, storing one row per CDR3 protein. The data contain 95,000 to 150,000 distinct CDR3 sequences, about 11% of them singletons. The time point was: patch test 3, about 24 weeks after DPC sensitization. Sample treatment: therapeutic diphenylcyclopropenone sensitization with weekly scalp DPC. It was from unfractionated whole blood that total RNA was extracted. Germline lookup yields CDR1 SGHTA and CDR2 FQGNSA. The CDR3 totals 12 residues. V was trimmed by 4 bases and J by 6 bases, leaving 9 bases between them. As to this clonotype: As yet, its antigen is unknown. This may arise from a read error, as a much more abundant clone is one base away.

The source is a woman in her fifties or sixties with alopecia areata. Some clones in this sample may be carry-over from other donors' samples. The rearrangement links TRBV7-2 to TRBJ2-5; the D is unclear. The sample here was whole blood, taken in connection with sensitization to the hapten diphenylcyclopropenone (DPC). In nucleotides, the CDR3 is TGTGCCAGCAGCTCTTACCGACAGACCCAGTACTTC. Its protein is CASSSYRQTQYF.